One and the same sample provided the 28 T cell receptor beta chains below, sequenced in a study of Graves' ophthalmopathy and Graves' hyperthyroidism. RNA transcripts yielded amplified TCR beta CDR3 regions. The authors performed first-round RT-PCR with HTBI primers and then a second-round multiplex PCR. TCRdb re-derived calls from the multiplex PCR reads in MiXCR, one entry per CDR3 protein. Among 650,000 to 800,000 distinct CDR3 sequences listed, about 41% were seen once. Sample: peripheral blood. These TCRs come from an adult man with Graves' ophthalmopathy.

This chain connects TRBV20-1 to TRBJ2-5, with D tentatively TRBD1 (5 bases). Germline V gene sequence: CDR1 DFQATT, CDR2 SNEGSKA (reference sequence). This CDR3 comprises 12 residues. V was cut by 4 bases and J by 9 bases, with 15 bases left in between. This CDR3 reads CSATPGIQPQYF. The CDR3 bases are TGCAGTGCTACCCCAGGGATTCAGCCCCAGTACTTC.

This clonotype was counted only a few times. The chain has TRBV12-3 or TRBV12-4 and TRBJ2-7; 7 bases fit TRBD1. This CDR3 region has 14 residues. Losses at the gene ends were 2 bases for V and 6 bases for J; bases not matched to a gene: 7. CDR3 loop: CASSLFDRDGEQYF. The CDR3 coding sequence is TGTGCCAGCAGTTTATTCGACAGGGACGGCGAGCAGTACTTC.

V and J are TRBV20-1 and TRBJ1-1; no clear D gene. The CDR3 has 13 residues. CDR1 and CDR2 (germline): DFQATT, SNEGSKA (reference sequence). V was shortened by 0 bases and J by 2 bases, with 7 bases between the two germline ends. This chain's CDR3 is CSARDLANTEAFF. The CDR3 coding sequence is TGCAGTGCTAGAGATCTAGCAAACACTGAAGCTTTCTTT.

The rearrangement uses TRBV10-3 and TRBJ2-7, with D possibly being TRBD2 (6 bases). V was shortened by 10 bases and J by 7 bases, with 17 bases between the two germline ends. The CDR3 sequence is 12 residues long. In germline, CDR1 is ENHRY, CDR2 SYGVKD. In DNA form, the CDR3 reads TGTGCCAGCGGGGATCTAGGGGTAGAGCAGTACTTC. Translating gives CASGDLGVEQYF.

The chain links TRBV10-3 to TRBJ2-7; either TRBD1 or TRBD2 may fit D (5 bases each). The CDR3 loop spans 15 amino acids. CDR1 is ENHRY and CDR2 is SYGVKD in the germline V gene. Trimming cost V 3 bases and J 4 bases, with 16 bases left between them. The CDR3 sequence is CAISEGTESRYEQYF. CDR3 bases: TGTGCCATCAGTGAAGGGACGGAGTCCCGATACGAGCAGTACTTC.

This clonotype was counted only a few times. This rearrangement joins TRBV6-1 to TRBJ1-5, with 7 bases that match TRBD1. Trimming cost V 10 bases and J 1 base; bases outside gene matches: 10. The V gene's germline CDR1 is MNHNS and CDR2 SASEGT. This CDR3 has 15 residues. Here the CDR3 reads CATTGEGVSNQPQHF. In nucleotides, the CDR3 is TGTGCCACCACAGGGGAGGGAGTAAGCAATCAGCCCCAGCATTTT.

CDR3 sequence: CASSGTAADFF. As DNA, the CDR3 is TGTGCCAGCAGTGGGACAGCGGCCGATTTCTTT. The genes are TRBV2 and TRBJ1-1; maybe TRBD1 (6 bases). This CDR3 has 11 amino acids. Germline V lookup: CDR1 SNHLY, CDR2 FYNNEI. V was clipped by 4 bases and J by 13 bases, with 13 bases between them.

This clonotype has a single count. This may be a read error: a much more frequent sequence differs by one nucleotide. The V call is TRBV6-5, the J call TRBJ1-5, with D possibly TRBD1 on 5 matching bases. Trimming stripped 5 bases from V and 6 bases from J, with 14 bases between. The CDR3 is 14 residues long. Germline loops: CDR1 MNHEY, CDR2 SVGAGI. CDR3 region: CASSAGRGGQPQHF. Here the CDR3 DNA reads TGTGCCAGCAGTGCAGGAAGGGGTGGTCAGCCCCAGCATTTT.

This clonotype appeared a single time. The gene calls are TRBV25-1 and TRBJ1-6, with D unclear. V was trimmed by 4 bases and J by 10 bases, leaving 20 bases between them. Germline CDR1 MGHDK, CDR2 SYGVNS. There are 16 residues in the CDR3. CDR3 DNA sequence: TGTGCCAGCAGTGCTAGAGATGGTCCCACGCGCTCACCCCTCCACTTT. This sequence encodes CASSARDGPTRSPLHF. Together with reference TRBV25-1 and TRBJ1-6, the CDR3 gives the full variable domain: EADIYQTPRYLVIGTGKKITLECSQTMGHDKMYWYQQDPGMELHLIHYSYGVNSTEKGDLSSESTVSRIRTEHFPLTLESARPSHTSQYLCASSARDGPTRSPLHFGNGTRLTVT.

The genes are TRBV11-2 and TRBJ2-2, with TRBD2 identical over 8 bases. Germline CDR1 is SGHAT and CDR2 is FQNNGV. The CDR3 loop spans 15 amino acids. The CDR3 sequence is CAATRGGAITGELFF. Written as DNA, the CDR3 is TGTGCGGCCACCCGGGGGGGGGCTATCACCGGGGAGCTGTTTTTT.

The J gene is TRBJ2-7, the V gene TRBV3-1; TRBD1 might be the D (5 bases). Trimming shortened V by 3 bases and J by 2 bases, and 11 bases separated the two germline ends. Germline V lookup: CDR1 LGHDT, CDR2 YNNKEL (reference sequence). This CDR3 is 14 amino acids long. The CDR3 here is CASSQTAKAYEQYF. Here the CDR3 DNA reads TGTGCCAGCAGCCAGACAGCGAAAGCCTACGAGCAGTACTTC.

This clonotype was seen more than once but under ten times. The chain links TRBV15 to TRBJ2-3; D call uncertain. The CDR3 contains 14 residues. Trimming stripped 4 bases from V and 4 bases from J, with 12 bases between. Per germline, CDR1 LNHNV and CDR2 YYDKDF (reference sequence). The CDR3 sequence is CATSILIGADTQYF. The CDR3, as DNA: TGTGCCACCAGCATATTGATAGGCGCAGATACGCAGTATTTT.

This clonotype came up many times. The rearrangement joins TRBV6-5 to TRBJ1-1; D gene ambiguous. V shed 5 bases and J shed 1 base, with 11 bases lying between them. The CDR3 has 14 amino acids. Germline loops: CDR1 MNHEY, CDR2 SVGAGI. CDR3 region: CASSEQLTNTEAFF. CDR3 bases: TGTGCCAGCAGTGAACAGTTGACGAACACTGAAGCTTTCTTT.

This chain joins TRBV7-8 and TRBJ1-3, with D possibly being TRBD1 (5 bases). The CDR3 is 13 amino acids. Germline values: CDR1 SGHVS, CDR2 FQNEAQ. The ends were cut back, 5 bases at V and 6 bases at J, with 11 bases in the middle. This CDR3 is CASSKRDLNTIYF. In DNA, the CDR3 is TGTGCCAGCAGCAAGAGGGACCTAAACACCATATATTTT. Based on the CDR3 plus reference TRBV7-8 and TRBJ1-3, the full variable domain is GAGVSQSPRYKVAKRGQDVALRCDPISGHVSLFWYQQALGQGPEFLTYFQNEAQLDKSGLPSDRFFAERPEGSVSTLKIQRTQQEDSAVYLCASSKRDLNTIYFGEGSWLTVV.

As regards this clonotype: Germline and junction disagree at one end, which may indicate a read error. The CDR3 coding sequence is TGTGCCAGCAGCTTAGACAGGGGGAACGCTGAAGCTTTCTTT. Amino acids: CASSLDRGNAEAFF. The chain recombines TRBV5-1 with TRBJ1-1; 9 positions match TRBD1. The CDR3 covers 14 residues. CDR1 is SGHRS, CDR2 YFSETQ, per germline.

About this clonotype itself: One base away lies a much larger clone, so this may be a sequencing read error. The CDR3 does not end in the conserved phenylalanine or tryptophan, so this is likely a read error. The V and J genes are TRBV20-1 and TRBJ2-5, with 9 positions matching TRBD2. Germline-derived CDR1 and CDR2 are DFQATT and SNEGSKA (reference sequence). The CDR3 spans 14 residues. The junction had 4 bases not matched to a gene; V was cut back by 1 base and J by 4 bases. DNA for the CDR3: TGCAGTGCTAGAGTTGGACTAGCGTTAGAGACCCAGTACTGC. Its translation: CSARVGLALETQYC.

V usage is TRBV29-1 and J usage is TRBJ2-7; TRBD1 agrees at 9 bases. The germline CDR1 and CDR2 sequences are SQVTM and ANQGSEA. This CDR3 spans 14 amino acids. CDR3 protein: CSAPEQGAHYEQYF. The CDR3 DNA reads as TGCAGTGCACCGGAACAGGGGGCTCACTACGAGCAGTACTTC.

This clonotype has a count of ten or more. CDR3 residues: CAIRGGSTEAFF. DNA of the CDR3: TGTGCCATAAGGGGGGGGAGTACTGAAGCTTTCTTT. J is TRBJ1-1 and V is TRBV2; TRBD1 might be the D (6 bases). Germline CDR1 reads SNHLY; CDR2 reads FYNNEI. The CDR3 runs to 12 residues. The V gene lost 10 bases and the J gene lost 5 bases, with 14 bases spanning the gap.

The chain couples TRBV7-2 to TRBJ1-4; TRBD1 matches 8 bases. V lost 3 bases, J lost 7 bases, and 19 bases stayed unmatched. Germline V lookup: CDR1 SGHTA, CDR2 FQGNSA. The CDR3 spans 19 residues. CDR3 protein: CASSFYLTGDEFVSEKLFF. Here the CDR3 DNA reads TGTGCCAGCAGCTTTTACCTGACAGGGGATGAATTTGTTAGTGAAAAACTGTTTTTT.

This clonotype occurred many times. The chain joins TRBV7-2 to TRBJ1-2; the D gene is possibly TRBD1 (6 bases). In germline, CDR1 is SGHTA, CDR2 FQGNSA. The CDR3 contains 14 residues. V was trimmed by 3 bases and J by 3 bases, leaving 11 bases between them. This CDR3 reads CASSFGYRDYGYTF. CDR3 DNA: TGTGCCAGCAGCTTCGGGTACAGGGACTATGGCTACACCTTC.

This chain connects TRBV9 to TRBJ2-7; 7 nucleotides agree with TRBD2. Germline CDR1 reads SGDLS; CDR2 reads YYNGEE. The CDR3 spans 16 residues. The ends lost 0 bases at V and 1 base at J; junction bases unmatched: 7. CDR3 amino acids: CASSVGPSGASYEQYF. Written as DNA, the CDR3 is TGTGCCAGCAGCGTAGGCCCCAGCGGGGCTTCCTACGAGCAGTACTTC.

This clonotype was seen at least ten times. This chain links TRBV9 with TRBJ2-5; TRBD1 agrees at 8 bases. The CDR3 has 15 amino acids. The J segment lost 10 bases and the V segment lost 3 bases, leaving 14 bases of the junction unmatched. CDR1 is SGDLS and CDR2 is YYNGEE in the germline V gene. CDR3 coding DNA: TGTGCCAGCAGCGAAACGGGACAGGCCGGAGGAAACCAGTACTTC. Its protein product is CASSETGQAGGNQYF.

This clonotype has only a few counts. The chain links TRBV9 to TRBJ1-4, with a weak D call TRBD1 (6 bases). Trimming shortened V by 4 bases and J by 7 bases, and 14 bases separated the two germline ends. The CDR3 is 14 amino acids. Germline CDR1 and CDR2: SGDLS and YYNGEE. The DNA for the CDR3 is TGTGCCAGCAGCCAACAACAGGGCGGTGAAAAACTGTTTTTT. It is translated as CASSQQQGGEKLFF.

The chain carries TRBV7-3 and TRBJ2-3; no definite D call. V shed 6 bases and J shed 1 base, with 20 bases lying between them. Germline V gives CDR1 SGHTA, CDR2 FQGTGA. The CDR3 extends over 17 amino acids. The CDR3 nucleotides are TGTGCCAGCAGTTACATGGGTGTGGTCGTAGGCACAGATACGCAGTATTTT. Residues: CASSYMGVVVGTDTQYF.

This clonotype has at least ten counts. The J gene is TRBJ2-5, the V gene TRBV7-8; no clear D. With 1 base removed from V and 5 bases from J, the gap between germline ends came to 5 bases. The germline gives CDR1 SGHVS, CDR2 FQNEAQ. The length of the CDR3 is 12 residues. Here the CDR3 reads CASSLVVETQYF. DNA for the CDR3: TGTGCCAGCAGCTTAGTGGTGGAGACCCAGTACTTC.

There are a few counts of this clonotype. The chain's CDR3 is CASTLEGALNTGELFF. CDR3 DNA sequence: TGTGCCAGCACCCTTGAGGGGGCTCTGAACACCGGGGAGCTGTTTTTT. The J gene is TRBJ2-2, the V gene TRBV12-3 or TRBV12-4, with 7 bases aligning to TRBD1. The CDR3 spans 16 residues. V dropped 7 bases and J dropped 1; count of bases not matched to a gene: 9.

This clonotype was seen at least ten times. The chain combines TRBV7-9 with TRBJ2-5; 9 positions match TRBD2. The CDR3 runs 15 residues. The V segment lost 5 bases and the J segment 3 bases; nucleotides outside the gene matches: 7. Germline-derived CDR1 and CDR2 are SEHNR and FQNEAQ (reference sequence). In DNA form, the CDR3 reads TGTGCCAGCAGCATACCAGAGCGGGGGGAAGAGACCCAGTACTTC. Its protein is CASSIPERGEETQYF.

Ten or more counts support this clonotype. The chain has TRBV19 and TRBJ1-1, with D perhaps matching TRBD1 (5 bases). The CDR3 consists of 16 residues. With 4 bases removed from V and 1 base from J, the gap between germline ends came to 16 bases. Germline lookup yields CDR1 LNHDA and CDR2 SQIVND (reference sequence). The DNA of the CDR3 is TGTGCCAGTAGTACCGACAGCACGGGAGCGAACACTGAAGCTTTCTTT. Its protein is CASSTDSTGANTEAFF. Together with reference TRBV19 and TRBJ1-1, the CDR3 gives the full variable domain: DGGITQSPKYLFRKEGQNVTLSCEQNLNHDAMYWYRQDPGQGLRLIYYSQIVNDFQKGDIAEGYSVSREKKESFPLTVTSAQKNPTAFYLCASSTDSTGANTEAFFGQGTRLTVV.